This T cell receptor beta chain derives from a study of cytomegalovirus exposure and HLA in healthy donors. A word on this clone: The same CDR3 also results from other DNA sequences found in this sample.

The length of the CDR3 is 14 residues. Germline V gene sequence: CDR1 MNHEY, CDR2 SMNVEV (reference sequence). V was cut by 4 bases and J by 4 bases, with 10 bases left in between. PCR amplification relied on 60 Vbeta primers (plus 13 Jbeta primers). Generated by immunoSEQ multiplex PCR, the TCRdb table keeps only in-frame clones and is missing some. The data hold about 120,000 clones, with over 9.5% observed a single time. The chain couples TRBV27 to TRBJ2-2; the D gene is possibly TRBD2 (6 bases). The sample consisted of PBMCs. The clonotype originates from a woman under 30 in good health and CMV-seropositive. CDR3 loop: CASSSGLSTGELFF. CDR3 nucleotides: TGTGCCAGCAGTTCGGGACTCAGCACCGGGGAGCTGTTTTTT.